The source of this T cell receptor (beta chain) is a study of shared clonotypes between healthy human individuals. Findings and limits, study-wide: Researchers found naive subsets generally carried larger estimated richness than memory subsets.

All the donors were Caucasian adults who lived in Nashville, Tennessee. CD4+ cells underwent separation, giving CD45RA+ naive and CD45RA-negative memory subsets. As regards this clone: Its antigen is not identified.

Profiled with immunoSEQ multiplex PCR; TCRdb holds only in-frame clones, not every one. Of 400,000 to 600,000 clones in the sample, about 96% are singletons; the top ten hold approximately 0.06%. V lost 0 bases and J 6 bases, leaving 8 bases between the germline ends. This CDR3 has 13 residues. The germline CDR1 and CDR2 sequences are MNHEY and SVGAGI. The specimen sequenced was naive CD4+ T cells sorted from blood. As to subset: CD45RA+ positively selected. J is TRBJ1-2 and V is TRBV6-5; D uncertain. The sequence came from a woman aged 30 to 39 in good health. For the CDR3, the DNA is TGTGCCAGCAGTTACTCGACTACGGATGGCTACACCTTC. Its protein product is CASSYSTTDGYTF.